This TCR beta chain was sequenced in a study of blood T cell repertoires in COVID-19. Clones were sequenced by immunoSEQ multiplex PCR, and TCRdb holds only the in-frame ones, with some missing. The sample yields about 50,000 clones, 70% to 85% seen once. The TCR comes from a woman aged 50 to 65 with acute COVID-19. Sequenced: PBMCs or T cells enriched from blood (not recorded which).

CDR3 amino acids: CSVDALPDGGLGAFF. CDR3 nucleotide sequence: TGCAGCGTTGACGCACTCCCCGACGGGGGTCTTGGAGCTTTCTTT. V gene TRBV29-1 combines with J gene TRBJ1-1; tentatively, D is TRBD1 (5 bases). V shed 3 bases and J shed 10 bases, with 24 bases lying between them. The CDR3 consists of 15 residues. Germline V lookup: CDR1 SQVTM, CDR2 ANQGSEA. The full variable domain, with the rest looked up from reference TRBV29-1 and TRBJ1-1, is SAVISQKPSRDICQRGTSLTIQCQVDSQVTMMFWYRQQPGQSLTLIATANQGSEATYESGFVIDKFPISRPNLTFSTLTVSNMSPEDSSIYLCSVDALPDGGLGAFFGQGTRLTVV.